The sequence of this T cell receptor beta chain was determined in a study of T cell repertoires in cytomegalovirus infection (dated by TCRdb to the late 2010s). With respect to the entire study: Peptide stimulations targeted recently identified HLA-C-restricted CMV epitopes, whose presentation resists viral immunomodulation, together with well-studied HLA-B-restricted epitopes. Donor HLA type was relevant to the analysis, because carriage of CMV infection together with the matching HLA type was indicated by public TCR beta signatures. Beyond this particular receptor, the publication reports: In both this cohort and an independent roughly 350-donor cohort, the cumulative frequency of public TCR beta family members distinguished carriers of CMV infection plus the relevant HLA type. The ex vivo response was dominated by HLA-C-restricted CMV-specific TCR beta clonotypes, which also provided the single most frequent clonotype in two of eight donors.

This clonotype has a handful of counts. Its antigen has not been determined. The sample holds no much larger clone one base away, and base qualities are not on file. The sample's treatment or condition label is to be understood as: in vitro stimulation with specific CMV peptide epitopes to enrich CMV-specific T cells. CDR1 and CDR2, per the germline V gene, are KGHDR and SFDVKD. From the cysteine up to the phenylalanine, the CDR3 has a length of 13 residues. The entry retains the CDR3 DNA only, 39 bases that are in frame from base 1. V and J lose 4 bases and 4 bases, and a span of 9 bases separates them. Sequencing relied on an Illumina HiSeq 1500. TCRdb reanalyzed the raw reads on its own, using fastp at Q25 for trimming and MiXCR for clone calling, and kept in-frame beta chains. Every entry covers one CDR3 protein and lists the most common genes and DNA from its rows. Recorded for this sample are approximately 120,000 distinct CDR3 sequences; about 30% of them occurred a single time. The ten largest make up roughly 81% of the sample.

The clonotype originates from a human donor in good health (CMV status not recorded). Some clones in this sample may be carry-over from other donors' samples. The rearrangement combines TRBV24-1 with TRBJ1-1; the D gene lacks a confident call. The sample was CD8+ T cells from cultured PBMCs, taken from culture after CMV antigen stimulation. This receptor has the CDR3 CATSERGGTEAFF. The DNA sequence is TGTGCCACCAGTGAGAGAGGTGGCACTGAAGCTTTCTTT.